These 27 T cell receptor beta chains share one sample of origin, sequenced in a study of T cell changes during pregnancy in multiple sclerosis. Profiling relied on immunoSEQ multiplex PCR, and the TCRdb table lists in-frame clones only, not all of them. Among 35,000 to 40,000 clones, roughly 90% were seen once, and the ten largest hold approximately 5.9%. Source: peripheral blood, taken in the third trimester of pregnancy. The receptor source for this set is a female donor in good health, enrolled as a control in a pregnancy study.

The chain uses TRBV5-1 and TRBJ2-1, with TRBD2 matching 8 bases. The germline V gene encodes CDR1 SGHRS and CDR2 YFSETQ. J gave up 10 bases and V 0 bases, and 6 bases lay outside the gene matches. The CDR3 extends over 14 amino acids. Here the CDR3 reads CASSLDRGGDEQFF. The CDR3 region has the DNA TGCGCCAGCAGCTTGGACCGGGGGGGTGACGAGCAGTTCTTC.

The chain carries TRBV28 and TRBJ2-1; D is undetermined. The ends were cut back, 3 bases at V and 9 bases at J, with 12 bases in the middle. The germline V gene encodes CDR1 MDHEN and CDR2 SYDVKM. The CDR3 is 13 amino acids. The CDR3 bases are TGTGCCAGCAGTTTTAGAAGCCTCGGTGAGCAGTTCTTC. Residues: CASSFRSLGEQFF.

The chain has TRBV11-2 and TRBJ2-6, with TRBD2 as a possible D gene (6 bases). Trimming left V 3 bases short and J 2 bases short, with 8 bases between. Germline lookup yields CDR1 SGHAT and CDR2 FQNNGV. The CDR3 sequence is 15 residues long. The DNA of the CDR3 is TGTGCCAGCAGCTTCCGGGAGACTGGGGCCAACGTCCTGACTTTC. As protein: CASSFRETGANVLTF.

This clone was observed a single time. The chain recombines TRBV5-6 with TRBJ2-5, with D unresolved. V shed 0 bases and J shed 2 bases, with 14 bases lying between them. The CDR3 has 16 amino acids. Germline CDR1 is SGHDT and CDR2 is YYEEEE. The CDR3 here is CASSLASATSQETQYF. The CDR3 DNA follows: TGTGCCAGCAGCTTGGCGAGCGCGACGTCACAAGAGACCCAGTACTTC.

This chain joins TRBV5-1 and TRBJ2-7, with a tentative D call TRBD1 (6 bases). This CDR3 has 15 amino acids. V was pared by 0 bases and J by 0 bases, with 10 bases between. The V gene's germline CDR1 is SGHRS and CDR2 YFSETQ. CDR3 in amino acids: CASSLELQGSYEQYF. In DNA form, the CDR3 reads TGCGCCAGCAGCTTGGAGTTACAGGGCTCCTACGAGCAGTACTTC.

The rearrangement joins TRBV4-1 to TRBJ2-5; 10 bases fit TRBD2. V was clipped by 5 bases and J by 1 base; unmatched bases: 4. CDR3 length: 15 amino acids. Germline V gene sequence: CDR1 MGHRA, CDR2 YSYEKL. CDR3 residues: CASSTLAGPQETQYF. In DNA form, the CDR3 reads TGCGCCAGCAGCACACTAGCGGGACCCCAAGAGACCCAGTACTTC.

The chain combines TRBV6-1 with TRBJ2-2; 8 nucleotides line up with TRBD1. Germline CDR1 is MNHNS and CDR2 is SASEGT. There are 17 residues in the CDR3. V shed 0 bases and J 3 bases; nucleotides not matched to a gene: 6. CDR3 in amino acids: CASSEAPTGVDTGELFF. The CDR3 nucleotides are TGTGCCAGCAGTGAAGCGCCGACAGGGGTCGACACCGGGGAGCTGTTTTTT.

This clone occurred once. The gene calls are TRBV7-6 and TRBJ1-4; D perhaps matches TRBD1 (6 bases). Deletions cut 5 bases from V and 2 bases from J, with 12 bases between. In germline, CDR1 is SGHVS, CDR2 FNYEAQ. There are 15 residues in the CDR3. CDR3 DNA sequence: TGTGCCAGCAGCCCGTACAGGGCGACTAATGAAAAACTGTTTTTT. Its protein is CASSPYRATNEKLFF.

The chain employs TRBV5-1 and TRBJ2-7; D is possibly TRBD2 (7 bases). The V gene lost 4 bases and the J gene lost 5 bases, with 22 bases spanning the gap. Per the germline V gene, CDR1 is SGHRS and CDR2 is YFSETQ. The CDR3 length is 16 residues. The CDR3 spells CASSQSGGERRNEQYF. In DNA form, the CDR3 reads TGCGCCAGCAGCCAATCGGGGGGCGAGCGGCGAAACGAGCAGTACTTC.

This sequence joins TRBV28 and TRBJ1-1; no clear D. This CDR3 region has 15 residues. Germline CDR1 MDHEN, CDR2 SYDVKM. The ends were cut back, 4 bases at V and 1 base at J, with 13 bases in the middle. DNA of the CDR3: TGTGCCAGCAGTTCGAGTTGGGGAGCGAACACTGAAGCTTTCTTT. Translating gives CASSSSWGANTEAFF.

The rearrangement links TRBV7-9 to TRBJ1-2; D may be TRBD1 (5 bases). Trimming stripped 6 bases from V and 8 bases from J, with 16 bases between. In germline, CDR1 is SEHNR, CDR2 FQNEAQ (reference sequence). This CDR3 comprises 13 residues. This CDR3 reads CASSSSQGQGYTF. CDR3 nucleotide sequence: TGTGCCAGCAGTTCAAGCCAGGGCCAGGGCTACACCTTC.

The chain uses TRBV2 and TRBJ2-5, with TRBD2 matching over 10 bases. The ends lost 6 bases at V and 5 bases at J; junction bases unmatched: 9. Germline V CDR1 and CDR2: SNHLY, FYNNEI. CDR3 length: 15 amino acids. In DNA, the CDR3 is TGTGCCAGCAGGCGCACTAGCGGGGCGGGTGAGACCCAGTACTTC. Protein: CASRRTSGAGETQYF.

The rearrangement links TRBV27 to TRBJ2-1; 8 bases agree with TRBD2. V was pared by 7 bases and J by 0 bases, with 5 bases of the junction left unmatched. The CDR3 loop spans 15 amino acids. Germline-derived CDR1 and CDR2 are MNHEY and SMNVEV (reference sequence). In DNA, the CDR3 is TGTGCCAGCACCTCGGGGGGGAACTCCTACAATGAGCAGTTCTTC. This gives the protein CASTSGGNSYNEQFF.

The CDR3 reads CASGLDRSLQHF. The CDR3 DNA reads TGTGCTAGTGGTTTGGACAGGAGCTTGCAGCATTTT. J is TRBJ1-5 and V is TRBV12-5; weak D call: TRBD1 (5 bases). CDR1 and CDR2 from the germline V gene are LGHNT and FRNRAP. There are 12 residues in the CDR3. V was cut by 1 base and J by 13 bases, with 11 bases left in between. Using reference TRBV12-5 and TRBJ1-5 for the parts outside the CDR3, the full variable domain is DARVTQTPRHKVTEMGQEVTMRCQPILGHNTVFWYRQTMMQGLELLAYFRNRAPLDDSGMPKDRFSAEMPDATLATLKIQPSEPRDSAVYFCASGLDRSLQHFGDGTRLSIL.

About this clone: One junction end disagrees with the germline gene, perhaps due to a read error. V gene TRBV19 combines with J gene TRBJ1-5, with 10 bases aligning to TRBD1. CDR3 length: 17 amino acids. Per germline, CDR1 LNHDA and CDR2 SQIVND (reference sequence). The CDR3 region is CASSSTGGMGWNQPQHF. The CDR3 DNA sequence: TGCGCCAGTAGTTCGACAGGGGGCATGGGTTGGAATCAGCCCCAGCATTTT.

The chain recombines TRBV5-5 with TRBJ1-2; a possible D gene is TRBD1 (6 bases). This CDR3 has 15 amino acids. The germline V gene has CDR1 SGHKS and CDR2 YYEKEE (reference sequence). V was clipped by 0 bases and J by 4 bases, with 13 bases between them. The CDR3 sequence: CASSLDQGHVYGYTF. In DNA, the CDR3 is TGTGCCAGCAGCTTGGATCAGGGGCACGTCTATGGCTACACCTTC.

V is TRBV6-4 and J is TRBJ2-2, with D hard to call. CDR3 length: 14 residues. Trimming took 4 bases from V and 1 from J, leaving 7 bases between them. CDR1 is MRHNA, CDR2 SNTAGT, per germline. The CDR3 is CASSVSRNTGELFF. The CDR3 DNA follows: TGTGCCAGCAGTGTTAGCAGGAACACCGGGGAGCTGTTTTTT.

The rearrangement links TRBV28 to TRBJ1-1; possible D gene TRBD1, 6 bases. The CDR3 runs 14 residues. V dropped 6 bases and J dropped 6 bases, with 17 bases sitting between them. The germline V gene has CDR1 MDHEN and CDR2 SYDVKM. This CDR3 is CASSPSGGGSEAFF. CDR3 DNA sequence: TGTGCCAGCAGCCCGTCCGGTGGGGGCTCTGAAGCTTTCTTT.

The chain couples TRBV6-1 to TRBJ1-2; tentative D call: TRBD1 (6 bases). The V gene lost 5 bases and the J gene lost 4 bases, with 11 bases spanning the gap. CDR1 and CDR2 (germline): MNHNS, SASEGT. The CDR3 length is 13 residues. The CDR3 region is CASSSDRLYGYTF. Written as DNA, the CDR3 is TGTGCCAGCAGTTCTGACAGGCTCTATGGCTACACCTTC.

The chain joins TRBV6-1 to TRBJ1-4; D uncertain. Germline V gene data show CDR1 as MNHNS and CDR2 as SASEGT. This CDR3 contains 16 residues. Trimming removed 2 bases from V and 6 bases from J, with 16 bases in between. CDR3 region: CASSESWFSEDEKLFF. DNA of the CDR3: TGTGCCAGCAGTGAATCGTGGTTTTCGGAGGATGAAAAACTGTTTTTT.

The V call is TRBV7-3, the J call TRBJ2-3, with no clear D. Germline CDR1 reads SGHTA; CDR2 reads FQGTGA. V was pared by 8 bases and J by 0 bases, with 6 bases between. This CDR3 is built from 12 residues. CDR3 residues: CASGDSTDTQYF. The CDR3, as DNA: TGTGCCAGCGGAGATAGCACAGATACGCAGTATTTT. Full variable domain (outside the CDR3, taken from reference TRBV7-3 and TRBJ2-3): GAGVSQTPSNKVTEKGKYVELRCDPISGHTALYWYRQSLGQGPEFLIYFQGTGAADDSGLPNDRFFAVRPEGSVSTLKIQRTERGDSAVYLCASGDSTDTQYFGPGTRLTVL.

The V gene is TRBV6-1, the J gene TRBJ1-2; tentative D call: TRBD1 (6 bases). The germline V gene encodes CDR1 MNHNS and CDR2 SASEGT. CDR3 size: 13 residues. The V end was cut by 6 bases, the J end by 7 bases, with 15 bases between. The CDR3 DNA is TGTGCCAGCAGCTATGGGACATATCGTGGCTACACCTTC. It is translated as CASSYGTYRGYTF.

V gene TRBV29-1 combines with J gene TRBJ1-1; D gene ambiguous. CDR1 and CDR2 from the germline V gene are SQVTM and ANQGSEA. V was clipped by 0 bases and J by 1 base, with 15 bases between them. This CDR3 comprises 16 residues. CDR3 residues: CSVEDEGRRWNTEAFF. The CDR3 DNA reads TGCAGCGTTGAAGATGAGGGAAGGAGATGGAACACTGAAGCTTTCTTT.

This chain joins TRBV11-2 and TRBJ2-7; no definite D call. V lost 5 bases, J lost 7 bases, and 12 bases lay in between. Germline-derived CDR1 and CDR2 are SGHAT and FQNNGV. The CDR3 is made up of 12 amino acids. DNA of the CDR3: TGTGCCAGCAGCCCAATTCCTACGGAGCAGTACTTC. Residues: CASSPIPTEQYF.

V is TRBV7-9 and J is TRBJ1-5; no firm D call. V gave up 3 bases and J gave up 0 bases, with 6 bases separating them. Germline CDR1 SEHNR, CDR2 FQNEAQ (reference sequence). The CDR3 spans 14 residues. The CDR3 reads CASSLATSNQPQHF. Here the CDR3 DNA reads TGTGCCAGCAGCTTGGCAACTAGCAATCAGCCCCAGCATTTT.

V is TRBV27 and J is TRBJ2-7; 7 nucleotides line up with TRBD2. With V trimmed by 4 bases and J by 6 bases, 3 bases remained unmatched. CDR3 size: 12 residues. Germline V lookup: CDR1 MNHEY, CDR2 SMNVEV (reference sequence). For the CDR3, the DNA is TGTGCCAGCAGTTCCGGGAGGCGCGAGCAGTACTTC. It codes for CASSSGRREQYF.

This chain connects TRBV4-2 to TRBJ1-1; D might be TRBD1 (5 bases). Trimming stripped 6 bases from V and 4 bases from J, with 12 bases between. This CDR3 is 13 amino acids long. The germline V gene encodes CDR1 LGHNA and CDR2 YNFKEQ. The CDR3 is CASRPTQGTEAFF. The CDR3 DNA is TGTGCCAGCAGGCCGACCCAGGGCACTGAAGCTTTCTTT.